The TCR beta chain described here comes from a study of blood T cell repertoires in COVID-19. For the study at large: The United States, Italy and Spain were the sources of the acute and convalescent COVID-19 samples. Sample material is recorded as cDNA or gDNA derived from T cells, B-cell-depleted T cells, or PBMCs.

The CDR3 extends over 15 amino acids. V dropped 2 bases and J dropped 0 bases, with 8 bases sitting between them. The germline CDR1 and CDR2 sequences are MNHNS and SASEGT. Original methodology: It was from reference gene primer amplification that nucleated cell counts were estimated. Sequencing was performed with immunoSEQ multiplex PCR; in TCRdb, only in-frame clones are kept and a portion is missing. V and J calls and clone size are given by that table; D and trimming were obtained from the DNA. This table has more than 80,000 clones, approximately 80% appearing once. This receptor was taken from a woman aged 55-75 years with acute or convalescent COVID-19. This chain links TRBV6-1 with TRBJ1-3; D is undetermined. The sample comprised peripheral blood. This CDR3 reads CASSETPYSGNTIYF. The CDR3, as DNA: TGTGCCAGCAGTGAAACCCCCTACTCTGGAAACACCATATATTTT.